These 11 T cell receptor beta chains originate from one sample sequenced in a study of naive and memory T cell subsets. The beta constant-region primer was an equimolar mix of two oligonucleotides covering TRBC1 and TRBC2. A single record per CDR3 protein comes from TCRdb applying MiXCR to the UMI-ligation and nested PCR reads. Here the sample spans tens of thousands of distinct CDR3 sequences, 7% to 8% being singletons. Sequencing used central memory CD4+ T cells from blood. These receptors were obtained from a human donor in good health.

This clonotype was seen many times. The chain employs TRBV5-4 and TRBJ1-2; a possible D gene is TRBD1 (6 bases). In germline, CDR1 is SGHNT, CDR2 YYREEE (reference sequence). The germline V and J ends were trimmed by 5 bases and 6 bases, with 14 bases remaining between them. CDR3 length: 13 residues. In nucleotides, the CDR3 is TGTGCCAGCAGACCGACCCAGGGGAATGGCTACACCTTC. Amino acid sequence: CASRPTQGNGYTF.

The V call is TRBV9, the J call TRBJ2-7; the match to TRBD1 covers 8 bases. The CDR3 loop spans 15 amino acids. Trimming cost V 0 bases and J 8 bases; bases outside gene matches: 10. Germline V gene data show CDR1 as SGDLS and CDR2 as YYNGEE. This chain's CDR3 is CASSVGGTGLMKQYF. The CDR3 region has the DNA TGTGCCAGCAGCGTAGGGGGGACAGGACTAATGAAGCAGTACTTC.

The chain links TRBV6-2 or TRBV6-3 to TRBJ2-7, with a tentative D call TRBD2 (5 bases). V lost 4 bases and J lost 2, with 12 bases in between. CDR3 length: 14 residues. Germline V lookup: CDR1 MNHEY, CDR2 SVGEGT. The CDR3 loop reads CASSSHYGTYEQYF. Here the CDR3 DNA reads TGTGCCAGCAGTTCCCATTACGGGACCTACGAGCAGTACTTC.

In this sample, this clonotype turned up many times. The gene calls are TRBV29-1 and TRBJ2-7; D possibly corresponds to TRBD1 (6 bases). CDR3 length: 13 amino acids. V was shortened by 5 bases and J by 2 bases, with 13 bases between the two germline ends. Germline loops: CDR1 SQVTM, CDR2 ANQGSEA. DNA of the CDR3: TGCAGCGTTAGAGGGGGAAGAGCCTACGAGCAGTACTTC. This sequence encodes CSVRGGRAYEQYF.

Ten or more counts support this clonotype. This chain joins TRBV20-1 and TRBJ2-7; 8 bases fit TRBD2. The V gene end was trimmed by 6 bases and the J gene end by 7 bases; junction bases not matched to a gene: 14. The CDR3 length is 14 residues. Germline-derived CDR1 and CDR2 are DFQATT and SNEGSKA (reference sequence). The CDR3 nucleotides are TGCAGTGCCGTCCCGGGAGGGTGGGGGTCTGAGCAGTACTTC. The encoded protein is CSAVPGGWGSEQYF.

The chain uses TRBV15 and TRBJ2-5, with 15 bases matching TRBD2. Looked up from germline, CDR1 is LNHNV and CDR2 is YYDKDF (reference sequence). Trimming removed 4 bases from V and 5 bases from J; junction bases left unmatched: 8. The CDR3 covers 17 residues. The CDR3: CATSTRTSGRAAETQYF. CDR3 in DNA: TGTGCCACCAGCACTAGGACTAGCGGGAGGGCCGCGGAGACCCAGTACTTC. Filled out from reference TRBV15 and TRBJ2-5, the complete variable domain reads DAMVIQNPRYQVTQFGKPVTLSCSQTLNHNVMYWYQQKSSQAPKLLFHYYDKDFNNEADTPDNFQSRRPNTSFCFLDIRSPGLGDTAMYLCATSTRTSGRAAETQYFGPGTRLLVL.

This clonotype was counted between two and nine times. The germline gene is not matched at one end of the junction; a read error may be the cause. The genes are TRBV4-2 and TRBJ2-3; D may match TRBD1 or TRBD2 (5 bases each). Germline V CDR1 and CDR2: LGHNA, YNFKEQ. The CDR3 spans 16 residues. This CDR3 reads CASNQGTGSGADTQYF. The CDR3 DNA sequence: TGTGCCAGCAACCAAGGGACGGGATCGGGTGCAGATACGCAGTATTTT.

This clonotype has a count of ten or more. The V call is TRBV11-2, the J call TRBJ1-2, with 10 nucleotides matching TRBD1. In germline, CDR1 is SGHAT, CDR2 FQNNGV. The CDR3 is 16 residues long. Trimming at V came to 5 bases and at J to 0 bases, leaving 6 bases not matched to a gene. CDR3 amino acids: CASSPGTGVANYGYTF. The CDR3, as DNA: TGTGCCAGCAGCCCTGGGACAGGGGTAGCTAACTATGGCTACACCTTC.

This clonotype was observed at least ten times. The chain joins TRBV21-1 to TRBJ1-5; the table's D call, TRBD1, was not checked against the DNA. TRBV21-1 has pseudogene status. There are 21 residues in the CDR3. CDR3 protein: CASSKIIVFRGAGRSNQPQHF. CDR3 DNA: TGTGCCAGCAGCAAAATTATTGTGTTTCGGGGCGCGGGGAGAAGCAATCAGCCCCAGCATTTT.

This clonotype was found many times. V and J are TRBV7-9 and TRBJ2-1; no clear D. The CDR3 runs to 13 residues. Germline V CDR1 and CDR2: SEHNR, FQNEAQ (reference sequence). Trimming took off 1 base at V and 8 bases at J, with 9 bases between the two ends. The CDR3 nucleotides are TGTGCCAGCAGCTTAGGCCCGTCGGATGAGCAGTTCTTC. The encoded protein is CASSLGPSDEQFF.

This clonotype was seen many times. This rearrangement joins TRBV19 to TRBJ2-3; D not resolved. CDR3 length: 15 amino acids. Germline V gene lookup returns CDR1 LNHDA and CDR2 SQIVND (reference sequence). V lost 7 bases to trimming and J lost 0 bases, with 14 bases between them. The CDR3 reads CASTPSVFSTDTQYF. The CDR3 region has the DNA TGTGCCAGTACCCCGTCGGTCTTCAGCACAGATACGCAGTATTTT.